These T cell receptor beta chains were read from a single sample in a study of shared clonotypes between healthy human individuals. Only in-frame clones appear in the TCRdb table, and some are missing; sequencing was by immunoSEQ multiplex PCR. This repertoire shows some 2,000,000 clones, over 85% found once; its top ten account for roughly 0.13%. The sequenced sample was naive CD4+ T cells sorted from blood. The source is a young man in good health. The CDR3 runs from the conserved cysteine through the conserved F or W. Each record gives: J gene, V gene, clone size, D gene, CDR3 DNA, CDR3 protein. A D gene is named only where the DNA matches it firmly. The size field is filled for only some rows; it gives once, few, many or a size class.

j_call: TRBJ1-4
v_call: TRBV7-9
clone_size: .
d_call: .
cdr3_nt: TGTGCCAGCAGCTTCACGGGGGACGGTGAAAAACTGTTTTTT
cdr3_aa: CASSFTGDGEKLFF

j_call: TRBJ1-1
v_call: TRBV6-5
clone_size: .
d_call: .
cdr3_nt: TGTGCCAGCAGGACGACCAAGAACACTGAAGCTTTCTTT
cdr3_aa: CASRTTKNTEAFF

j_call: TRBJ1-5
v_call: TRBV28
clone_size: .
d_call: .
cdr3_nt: TGTGCCAGCAGCACGGCGGGGTCAACTCAGCCCCAGCATTTT
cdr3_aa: CASSTAGSTQPQHF

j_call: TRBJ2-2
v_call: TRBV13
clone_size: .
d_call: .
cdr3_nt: TGTGCCAGCAGTCCCACTGGGGGGCCCGCCGGGGAGCTGTTTTTT
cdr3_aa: CASSPTGGPAGELFF

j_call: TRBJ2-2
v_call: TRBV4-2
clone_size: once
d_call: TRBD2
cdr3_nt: TGTGCCAGCAGCCGGACTAGCCCGAAGGGCGGGGAGCTGCTTTTT
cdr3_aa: CASSRTSPKGGELLF

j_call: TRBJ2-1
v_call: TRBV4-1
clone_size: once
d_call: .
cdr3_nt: TGCGCCAGCAGCCAAGAACGCGTCTGGCGATCCTACAATGAGCAGTTCTTC
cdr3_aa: CASSQERVWRSYNEQFF

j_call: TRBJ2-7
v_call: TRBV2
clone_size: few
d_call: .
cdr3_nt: TGTGCCAGCAGTGTTCGGTATAGCGAGCAGTACTTC
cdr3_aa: CASSVRYSEQYF

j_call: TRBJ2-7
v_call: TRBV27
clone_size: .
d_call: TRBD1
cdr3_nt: TGTGCCAGCGGTAGACAGGGGGGCTCCTACGAGCAGTACTTC
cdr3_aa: CASGRQGGSYEQYF

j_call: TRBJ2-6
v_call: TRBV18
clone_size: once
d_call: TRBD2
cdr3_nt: TGTGCCAGCTCACCAATGGCGGGAGGCAACTCTGGGGCCAACGTCCTGACTTTC
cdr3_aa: CASSPMAGGNSGANVLTF

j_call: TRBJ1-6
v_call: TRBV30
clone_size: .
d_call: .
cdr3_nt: TGTGCCTGGAGTGTATCCACGAATGCTTCACCCCTCCACTTT
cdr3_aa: CAWSVSTNASPLHF

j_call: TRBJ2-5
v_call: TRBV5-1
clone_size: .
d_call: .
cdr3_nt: TGCGCCAGCGCCCTCGAGCCCAGGGGAGCGCAGGAGACCCAGTACTTC
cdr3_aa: CASALEPRGAQETQYF

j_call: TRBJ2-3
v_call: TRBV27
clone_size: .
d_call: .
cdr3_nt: TGTGCCAGCAGGAGAGCCGCCAGCCCTACTAGCACAGATACGCAGTATTTT
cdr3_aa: CASRRAASPTSTDTQYF

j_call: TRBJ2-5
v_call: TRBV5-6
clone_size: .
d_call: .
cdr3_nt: TGTGCCAGCAGGGGACAACCCGGGGAGACCCAGTACTTC
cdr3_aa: CASRGQPGETQYF

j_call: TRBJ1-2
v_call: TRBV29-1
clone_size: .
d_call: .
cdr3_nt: TGCAGCGTCGAACCGGGAGGTGGCTATGGCTACACCTTC
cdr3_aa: CSVEPGGGYGYTF

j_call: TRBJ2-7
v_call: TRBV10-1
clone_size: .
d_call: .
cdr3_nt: TGCGCCAGCAGTGAGGTTCGGCTAGCGTTTGACGAGCAGTACTTC
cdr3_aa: CASSEVRLAFDEQYF

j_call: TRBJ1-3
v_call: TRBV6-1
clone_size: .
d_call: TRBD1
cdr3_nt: TGTGCCAGCGGACAGGGCCTTTCTGGAAACACCATATATTTT
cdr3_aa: CASGQGLSGNTIYF

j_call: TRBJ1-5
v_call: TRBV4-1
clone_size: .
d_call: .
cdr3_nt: TGCGCCAGCAGCCTTTGGGTGGATCAGCCCCAGCATTTT
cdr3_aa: CASSLWVDQPQHF

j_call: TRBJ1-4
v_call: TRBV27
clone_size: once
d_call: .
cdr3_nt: TGTGCCAGCAGTTTATCCGACGCTCAAACGGAAAAACTGTTTTTT
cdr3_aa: CASSLSDAQTEKLFF